These 26 T cell receptor beta chains were sequenced from one sample in a study of control samples from healthy donors and cancer patients. Generated by immunoSEQ multiplex PCR, the TCRdb table keeps only in-frame clones and is missing some. The table shows approximately 120,000 clones, with about nine tenths occurring only once. Sequences were obtained from blood. Receptors were obtained from a human donor in good health. The donor label of this sample is uncertain.

The chain joins TRBV4-1 to TRBJ1-6; D unclear. The germline CDR1 and CDR2 sequences are MGHRA and YSYEKL. The CDR3 is made up of 15 amino acids. The V and J ends lost 0 bases and 9 bases respectively, with 12 bases between them. Here the CDR3 reads CASSQDEQFPSPLHF. In DNA, the CDR3 is TGCGCCAGCAGCCAAGACGAACAGTTCCCTTCACCCCTCCACTTT.

With regard to this clone: The germline gene is not matched at one end of the junction; a read error may be the cause. The genes are TRBV2 and TRBJ1-5, with 7 bases identical to TRBD1. Germline CDR1 SNHLY, CDR2 FYNNEI. This CDR3 is 15 amino acids long. Here the CDR3 DNA reads TGTGCCAGCAGGGAAGGGACAGAAAACAATCAGCCCCAGCATTTT. It translates to CASREGTENNQPQHF. The full variable domain, in which reference TRBV2 and TRBJ1-5 provide the parts outside the CDR3, is EPEVTQTPSHQVTQMGQEVILRCVPISNHLYFYWYRQILGQKVEFLVSFYNNEISEKSEIFDDQFSVERPDGSNFTLKIRSTKLEDSAMYFCASREGTENNQPQHFGDGTRLSIL.

The chain couples TRBV7-9 to TRBJ2-1; either TRBD1 or TRBD2 may supply D (5 bases each). Per germline, CDR1 SEHNR and CDR2 FQNEAQ (reference sequence). The ends were cut back, 4 bases at V and 10 bases at J, with 11 bases in the middle. The CDR3 is 12 residues long. The CDR3 DNA reads as TGTGCCAGCAGCTCGTTTCGGGGCGAGCAGTTCTTC. Its protein product is CASSSFRGEQFF. The entire variable domain, with the rest obtained from reference TRBV7-9 and TRBJ2-1, is as follows: DTGVSQNPRHKITKRGQNVTFRCDPISEHNRLYWYRQTLGQGPEFLTYFQNEAQLEKSRLLSDRFSAERPKGSFSTLEIQRTEQGDSAMYLCASSSFRGEQFFGPGTRLTVL.

V usage is TRBV19 and J usage is TRBJ1-1; 8 nucleotides align to TRBD1. The CDR3 is made up of 15 amino acids. CDR1 is LNHDA and CDR2 is SQIVND in the germline V gene (reference sequence). J gave up 3 bases and V 5 bases, and 8 bases lay outside the gene matches. CDR3 bases: TGTGCCAGTAGTTCGACAGGGGCGCAAGACACTGAAGCTTTCTTT. Translating gives CASSSTGAQDTEAFF.

CDR3 DNA sequence: TGTGCCAGTAGTTCGACAGCGAACACCGGGGAGCTGTTTTTT. Residues: CASSSTANTGELFF. V gene TRBV19 combines with J gene TRBJ2-2, with a possible D match to TRBD1 (5 bases). CDR1 is LNHDA, CDR2 SQIVND, per germline (reference sequence). This CDR3 is built from 14 residues. Trimming shortened V by 5 bases and J by 0 bases, and 7 bases separated the two germline ends.

This clone has only one observation. The V gene is TRBV9, the J gene TRBJ2-7; TRBD1 aligns across 10 bases. The CDR3 has 17 amino acids. CDR1 is SGDLS and CDR2 is YYNGEE in the germline V gene. The V and J ends lost 0 bases and 5 bases, in that order; junction bases with no gene match: 11. In DNA, the CDR3 is TGTGCCAGCAGCGTAGCCCCAGGACAGGGGGTGCTTGACGAGCAGTACTTC. Its protein is CASSVAPGQGVLDEQYF.

A single count supports this clone. A junction end diverges from the germline sequence, so it may reflect a read error. The sample holds other DNA sequences that translate to the same CDR3. V is TRBV6-2 or TRBV6-3 and J is TRBJ1-1; D possibly corresponds to TRBD1 (5 bases). The CDR3 runs 16 residues. Germline V gene lookup returns CDR1 MNHEY and CDR2 SVGEGT. CDR3 bases: TGTGCCAGCAGTTACGTGAGGGGAAGTGGGAACACTGAAGCCTTCTTT. It yields the protein CASSYVRGSGNTEAFF.

The CDR3, as DNA: TGCGCCAGCAGGCCTCCGGGTAGAGACTATGGCTACACCTTC. Its translation: CASRPPGRDYGYTF. The chain is built from TRBV5-1 and TRBJ1-2; D unresolved. Trimming left V 5 bases short and J 3 bases short, with 14 bases between. In germline, CDR1 is SGHRS, CDR2 YFSETQ. CDR3 length: 14 residues.

The rearrangement uses TRBV27 and TRBJ1-5; the match to TRBD1 covers 7 bases. J lost 5 bases, V lost 2 bases, and 3 bases had no gene match. This CDR3 contains 14 residues. Germline V gene lookup returns CDR1 MNHEY and CDR2 SMNVEV (reference sequence). The CDR3 reads CASSLDRDYQPQHF. DNA of the CDR3: TGTGCCAGCAGTTTAGACAGGGACTATCAGCCCCAGCATTTT.

This clone was found once. The rearrangement links TRBV7-8 to TRBJ1-5, with D possibly matching TRBD1 (6 bases). The germline gives CDR1 SGHVS, CDR2 FQNEAQ. Trimming pared 1 base from V and 6 bases from J, leaving 13 bases between. CDR3 size: 15 residues. CDR3: CASSLGGGAAQPQHF. The CDR3 nucleotides are TGTGCCAGCAGCTTAGGAGGGGGGGCGGCTCAGCCCCAGCATTTT. Variable domain in full (rest from reference TRBV7-8 and TRBJ1-5): GAGVSQSPRYKVAKRGQDVALRCDPISGHVSLFWYQQALGQGPEFLTYFQNEAQLDKSGLPSDRFFAERPEGSVSTLKIQRTQQEDSAVYLCASSLGGGAAQPQHFGDGTRLSIL.

Points on this clone: Other nucleotide sequences in the sample specify the same CDR3. V usage is TRBV3-1 (or the pseudogene TRBV3-2) and J usage is TRBJ1-1; D is uncertain. This CDR3 contains 13 residues. The V gene lost 3 bases and the J gene lost 1 base, with 6 bases spanning the gap. Germline CDR1 and CDR2: LGHDT and YNNKEL (reference sequence). Here the CDR3 reads CASSQGPNTEAFF. CDR3 nucleotides: TGTGCCAGCAGCCAGGGCCCGAACACTGAAGCTTTCTTT.

The rearrangement uses TRBV12-3 or TRBV12-4 and TRBJ1-2, with 9 bases lining up with TRBD1. The CDR3 contains 13 residues. J was trimmed by 2 bases and V by 6 bases; bases with no gene match: 1. CDR3 loop: CASRGTGNYGYTF. The CDR3 DNA sequence: TGTGCCAGCAGAGGGACAGGGAACTATGGCTACACCTTC.

The chain uses TRBV5-8 and TRBJ2-3; D gene ambiguous. There are 15 residues in the CDR3. Trimming shortened V by 4 bases and J by 4 bases, and 16 bases separated the two germline ends. Per germline, CDR1 SGHTS and CDR2 YDEGEE. CDR3: CASSLNSQHSDTQYF. CDR3 coding DNA: TGTGCCAGCAGCCTGAATTCCCAACACTCAGATACGCAGTATTTT. Full variable domain (rest looked up from reference TRBV5-8 and TRBJ2-3): EAGVTQSPTHLIKTRGQQATLRCSPISGHTSVYWYQQALGLGLQFLLWYDEGEERNRGNFPPRFSGRQFPNYSSELNVNALELEDSALYLCASSLNSQHSDTQYFGPGTRLTVL.

The rearrangement joins TRBV11-2 to TRBJ2-7; tentatively, D is TRBD2 (5 bases). The V gene lost 1 base and the J gene lost 9 bases, with 10 bases spanning the gap. This CDR3 contains 12 residues. Germline-derived CDR1 and CDR2 are SGHAT and FQNNGV. CDR3 nucleotide sequence: TGTGCCAGCAGCTTAGCTCGTGAGGGGCAGTACTTC. It specifies CASSLAREGQYF. Filled out from reference TRBV11-2 and TRBJ2-7, the complete variable domain reads EAGVAQSPRYKIIEKRQSVAFWCNPISGHATLYWYQQILGQGPKLLIQFQNNGVVDDSQLPKDRFSAERLKGVDSTLKIQPAKLEDSAVYLCASSLAREGQYFGPGTRLTVT.

The V and J genes are TRBV29-1 and TRBJ1-1; D unclear. Trimming removed 2 bases from V and 1 base from J, with 5 bases in between. This CDR3 has 12 amino acids. Germline values: CDR1 SQVTM, CDR2 ANQGSEA. The CDR3 reads CSVENTNTEAFF. The CDR3 DNA reads TGCAGCGTTGAAAACACGAACACTGAAGCTTTCTTT.

In DNA, the CDR3 is TGTGCCAGCAGTGTCTCCGGGACAGGGGGCGGTCAGCCCCAGCATTTT. Its translation: CASSVSGTGGGQPQHF. The V gene is TRBV6-1, the J gene TRBJ1-5; 12 nucleotides line up with TRBD1. CDR3 length: 16 residues. From germline, CDR1 is MNHNS and CDR2 SASEGT. V trimming: 4 bases; J trimming: 6 bases; junction bases outside the gene matches: 7.

The chain joins TRBV28 to TRBJ1-4; tentative D call: TRBD1 (5 bases). The germline V and J ends were trimmed by 3 bases and 7 bases, with 15 bases remaining between them. Germline V CDR1 and CDR2: MDHEN, SYDVKM. There are 15 residues in the CDR3. The CDR3 DNA follows: TGTGCCAGCAGTTTGAGACAGACCCTCGGTGAAAAACTGTTTTTT. Its protein product is CASSLRQTLGEKLFF.

This CDR3 is CATSRSYNSPLHF. In nucleotides, the CDR3 is TGTGCCACCTCCAGGAGCTATAATTCACCCCTCCACTTT. This rearrangement joins TRBV5-6 to TRBJ1-6, with D uncertain. The germline V gene has CDR1 SGHDT and CDR2 YYEEEE. The CDR3 length is 13 residues. The V end lost 9 bases, the J end lost 3 bases, and 10 bases lay between the germline ends.

V usage is TRBV18 and J usage is TRBJ1-2; D possibly corresponds to TRBD1 (5 bases). The V gene's germline CDR1 is KGHSH and CDR2 LQKENI. V was pared by 5 bases and J by 8 bases, with 12 bases between. This CDR3 comprises 12 residues. The CDR3 sequence: CASSATEGGYTF. CDR3 coding DNA: TGTGCCAGCTCAGCCACCGAGGGGGGCTACACCTTC.

The chain joins TRBV4-1 to TRBJ2-7; D gene unclear. Germline values: CDR1 MGHRA, CDR2 YSYEKL. This CDR3 has 13 residues. Trimming removed 4 bases at V and 0 bases at J, with 7 bases between. The DNA of the CDR3 is TGCGCCAGCAGCCCTTCCGGCTCCTACGAGCAGTACTTC. Translating gives CASSPSGSYEQYF.

This rearrangement joins TRBV30 to TRBJ1-4; no reliable D call. Trimming took 0 bases from V and 7 from J, leaving 18 bases between them. There are 16 residues in the CDR3. Germline lookup yields CDR1 GTSNPN and CDR2 SVGIG (reference sequence). CDR3 nucleotide sequence: TGTGCCTGGAGTGTCGTAAACGCGGTGGGGAGTGAAAAACTGTTTTTT. It encodes CAWSVVNAVGSEKLFF.

The V gene is TRBV4-2, the J gene TRBJ2-1; unclear D gene. The CDR3 runs to 16 residues. Germline V gene lookup returns CDR1 LGHNA and CDR2 YNFKEQ. Trimming cost V 0 bases and J 0 bases, with 9 bases left between them. CDR3 DNA sequence: TGTGCCAGCAGCCAAGATTCGAGTACCTCCTACAATGAGCAGTTCTTC. Translating gives CASSQDSSTSYNEQFF.

On this clone: This specimen includes other DNA sequences encoding the same CDR3. The V gene is TRBV6-4, the J gene TRBJ1-2; a weak D match, TRBD1 (6 bases). Germline V gene sequence: CDR1 MRHNA, CDR2 SNTAGT. Trimming took off 0 bases at V and 5 bases at J, with 10 bases between the two ends. The CDR3 covers 14 residues. The CDR3 coding sequence is TGTGCCAGCAGTGACTCGTCAGGGGTTTATGGCTACACCTTC. Translated: CASSDSSGVYGYTF.

This clone has just one count. This chain connects TRBV18 to TRBJ1-2; D remains unclear. The germline V gene has CDR1 KGHSH and CDR2 LQKENI. Trimming cost V 3 bases and J 0 bases, with 8 bases left between them. The CDR3 is made up of 14 amino acids. CDR3 in DNA: TGTGCCAGCTCACCCGGACGGACTAACTATGGCTACACCTTC. Residues: CASSPGRTNYGYTF.

A single count supports this clone. Here the CDR3 reads CASSKTWDRKGEKLFF. DNA for the CDR3: TGTGCCAGCAGCAAAACCTGGGACAGGAAAGGGGAAAAACTGTTTTTT. The J gene is TRBJ1-4, the V gene TRBV28; 8 nucleotides agree with TRBD1. The V gene end was trimmed by 6 bases and the J gene end by 8 bases; junction bases not matched to a gene: 14. The CDR3 loop spans 16 amino acids. Looked up from germline, CDR1 is MDHEN and CDR2 is SYDVKM.

The chain recombines TRBV5-1 with TRBJ1-1, with 8 bases aligning to TRBD1. The germline gives CDR1 SGHRS, CDR2 YFSETQ. V gave up 2 bases and J gave up 1 base; unmatched junction bases: 4. CDR3 size: 15 residues. This CDR3 reads CASSLGTGRNTEAFF. The CDR3 bases are TGCGCCAGCAGCTTAGGGACAGGCAGGAACACTGAAGCTTTCTTT.